The rows below give T cell receptor beta chains drawn from one sample of a study of blood T cell repertoires in COVID-19. Some clones are missing from TCRdb's copy, which holds only in-frame ones; the method was immunoSEQ multiplex PCR. The sample shows approximately 220,000 clones, 85% of them seen only once. The source material was PBMCs or T cells enriched from blood (not recorded which). The source of these receptors is a middle-aged man who had recovered from COVID-19. The CDR3 runs from the conserved cysteine through the conserved F or W. A D gene is named only where the DNA matches it firmly. Clone size appears in some rows only: once, few, many, or a class for an expanded clone.

d_call	clone_size	v_call	j_call	cdr3_nt	cdr3_aa
.	.	TRBV29-1	TRBJ1-1	TGCAGCTCCTCCCGGGGGGCAGACACTGAAGCTTTCTTT	CSSSRGADTEAFF
.	.	TRBV6-5	TRBJ2-2	TGTGCCAGCCGACTCGGACTCCACACCGGGGAGCTGTTTTTT	CASRLGLHTGELFF
TRBD2	.	TRBV19	TRBJ2-3	TGTGCCAGTAGACCGGGACTAGCACAAGATACGCAGTATTTT	CASRPGLAQDTQYF
.	.	TRBV30	TRBJ2-5	TGTGCCTGGAGTCATACAGGGTCGGAGACCCAGTACTTC	CAWSHTGSETQYF
TRBD2	.	TRBV7-8	TRBJ2-3	TGTGCCAGCAGCTCTCCGGGACTACCCACAGATACGCAGTATTTT	CASSSPGLPTDTQYF
.	.	TRBV7-8	TRBJ2-5	TGTGCCAGCAGCCGTAGGACTCCGAGGGCCCAGTACTTC	CASSRRTPRAQYF
.	.	TRBV28	TRBJ2-7	TGTGCCAGCAGGCTCGGGGGTCCCAGCTCCTACGAGCAGTACTTC	CASRLGGPSSYEQYF
.	.	TRBV12-3/TRBV12-4	TRBJ2-3	TGTGCCAGCAGTTTACCGACAGATACGCAGTATTTT	CASSLPTDTQYF
.	.	TRBV6-5	TRBJ2-1	TGTGCCAGCAGCCGCCAGCGGCCCTACAATGAGCAGTTCTTC	CASSRQRPYNEQFF
.	.	TRBV5-5	TRBJ2-7	TGTGCCAGCAGCCGGGAGCGGAGAGGAGAGCAGTACTTC	CASSRERRGEQYF
.	.	TRBV4-1	TRBJ2-3	TGCGCCAGCAGCCAAGAGGGGAGTCCAGATACGCAGTATTTT	CASSQEGSPDTQYF
TRBD2	.	TRBV11-2	TRBJ2-7	TGTGCCAGCAGCTTGCGGACTAGCGGGAGGATCTACGAGCAGTACTTC	CASSLRTSGRIYEQYF
TRBD1	.	TRBV29-1	TRBJ2-5	TGCAGCGTGGGGACAGGGTCGGGAGAGACCCAGTACTTC	CSVGTGSGETQYF
TRBD2	.	TRBV9	TRBJ2-3	TGTGCCAGCAGCGCAGCCCAGACTAGCGCAAGCACAGATACGCAGTATTTT	CASSAAQTSASTDTQYF
TRBD2	.	TRBV7-2	TRBJ2-1	TGTGCCAGCAGCTTATGGGGGGGGAATGAGCAGTTCTTC	CASSLWGGNEQFF
TRBD2	.	TRBV19	TRBJ2-1	TGTGCCAGTAGTATGCTTGCCGGGACTAGATCCAATGAGCAGTTCTTC	CASSMLAGTRSNEQFF
.	many	TRBV30	TRBJ1-6	TGTGCCTGGAGTGAGACAGATAATTCACCCCTCCACTTT	CAWSETDNSPLHF
TRBD2	.	TRBV9	TRBJ2-3	TGTGCCAGCAGCGGTACTAGCGAGACAGATACGCAGTATTTT	CASSGTSETDTQYF
TRBD2	.	TRBV4-1	TRBJ2-7	TGCGCCAGCAGCCTGGGGACTAGCGGGAGTTACGAGCAGTACTTC	CASSLGTSGSYEQYF
.	.	TRBV9	TRBJ1-5	TGTGCCAGCAGCGTAGACGGAGGGGCTGCGCAGCCCCAGCATTTT	CASSVDGGAAQPQHF
.	.	TRBV9	TRBJ1-2	TGTGCCAGCAGTCTAGCGGGTGGCTACACCTTC	CASSLAGGYTF
TRBD2	.	TRBV11-2	TRBJ2-1	TGTGCCAGCAGCACCGGGACTAGCGGGGGGGTATACAATGAGCAGTTCTTC	CASSTGTSGGVYNEQFF
.	once	TRBV6-5	TRBJ1-6	TGTGCCAGCAGGCCCAGGGGCAGCCATAATTCACCCCTCCACTTT	CASRPRGSHNSPLHF
TRBD2	.	TRBV3-1/TRBV3-2	TRBJ2-5	TGTGCCAGCAACGTGGGACTAGCGGGAGAAGAGACCCAGTACTTC	CASNVGLAGEETQYF
.	.	TRBV2	TRBJ2-1	TGTGCCAGCAGTGGCCAGGACAATGAGCAGTTCTTC	CASSGQDNEQFF
.	.	TRBV29-1	TRBJ1-2	TGCAGCGTTTTTACAGGGATGAACTATGGCTACACCTTC	CSVFTGMNYGYTF
.	.	TRBV5-4	TRBJ1-2	TGTGCCAGCAGCTTAGCTGAGAACTATGGCTACACCTTC	CASSLAENYGYTF
.	.	TRBV7-9	TRBJ1-4	TGTGCCAGCAGCTCTCCCCTCACGCGGGCTAATGAAAAACTGTTTTTT	CASSSPLTRANEKLFF
TRBD2	.	TRBV28	TRBJ2-7	TGTGCCACTTGGCGGACTAGCGGCTCCTACGAGCAGTACTTC	CATWRTSGSYEQYF
.	.	TRBV13	TRBJ1-1	TGTGCCAGCAGCCAGGATTATGTGGCTTTCTTT	CASSQDYVAFF
.	.	TRBV4-2	TRBJ1-4	TGTGCCAGCAGCCAGTACTTCCGATCCGGTAATGAAAAACTGTTTTTT	CASSQYFRSGNEKLFF
TRBD1	.	TRBV6-5	TRBJ1-1	TGTGCCAGCCACGACAGGGGAGGGCTCTATGAAGCTTTCTTT	CASHDRGGLYEAFF
.	.	TRBV10-3	TRBJ1-5	TGTGCCATCAGTGAACAGGATAATCAGCCCCAGCATTTT	CAISEQDNQPQHF
TRBD1	.	TRBV3-1/TRBV3-2	TRBJ1-2	TGTGCCAGCAGCCGGGGACAGAACTATGGCTACACCTTC	CASSRGQNYGYTF
TRBD1	.	TRBV5-1	TRBJ2-7	TGCGCCAGCAGCTTGGCGGTAACAGGGGCCTACGAGCAGTACTTC	CASSLAVTGAYEQYF
TRBD2	.	TRBV4-2	TRBJ2-5	TGTGCCAGCAGCCAACGACTAGCGGCGCAAGAGACCCAGTACTTC	CASSQRLAAQETQYF
.	few	TRBV6-5	TRBJ2-7	TGTGCCAGCAGCTTACGGGCGGGCCCCTCCTACGAGCAGTACTTC	CASSLRAGPSYEQYF
TRBD2	.	TRBV7-2	TRBJ2-3	TGTGCCAGCAGGGCACTAGCGGGAGTAGTAGATACGCAGTATTTT	CASRALAGVVDTQYF
.	.	TRBV19	TRBJ1-5	TGTGCCAGTAGTATAGATACGTTTGGAGGTCAGCCCCAGCATTTT	CASSIDTFGGQPQHF
TRBD2	.	TRBV3-1/TRBV3-2	TRBJ2-7	TGTGCCAGCAGCCGAGGGGGGACTAGTCCGTTCTACGAGCAGTACTTC	CASSRGGTSPFYEQYF
TRBD1	.	TRBV10-3	TRBJ2-7	TGTGCCATCAGTGAAGCCGGGACAGGGTACGAGCAGTACTTC	CAISEAGTGYEQYF
TRBD2	once	TRBV5-1	TRBJ2-1	TGCGCCAGCAGCTTGCTAGCGGGAGGTAGCGAGCAGTTCTTC	CASSLLAGGSEQFF
TRBD1	.	TRBV6-5	TRBJ1-4	TGTGCCAGCGCGCGGGACAGGGATCATGAAAAACTGTTTTTT	CASARDRDHEKLFF
.	.	TRBV11-2	TRBJ1-3	TGTGCCAGCAGCTTAAGTGTCAGTCGAAACACCATATATTTT	CASSLSVSRNTIYF
.	few	TRBV10-3	TRBJ2-3	TGTGCCATCAGTGATACGGGTACCACAGATACGCAGTATTTT	CAISDTGTTDTQYF
.	.	TRBV18	TRBJ2-7	TGTGCCAGCTCACCTGCGGCAGGGTACCCCTACGAGCAGTACTTC	CASSPAAGYPYEQYF
TRBD2	.	TRBV27	TRBJ2-1	TGTGCCAGCAGTTTATTGGGCGGGGGCTCCTACAATGAGCAGTTCTTC	CASSLLGGGSYNEQFF
.	.	TRBV7-3	TRBJ2-1	TGTGCCAGCAGCCTAACCGGGAATGACAATGAGCAGTTCTTC	CASSLTGNDNEQFF
TRBD2	.	TRBV27	TRBJ2-1	TGTGCCAGCAGTCCCTACGGACTAGCGAATCTTGAGCAGTTCTTC	CASSPYGLANLEQFF
TRBD1	.	TRBV27	TRBJ2-1	TGTGCCAGCAGTCCCGGGACAGAAGGGTCCTACAATGAGCAGTTCTTC	CASSPGTEGSYNEQFF
.	.	TRBV7-9	TRBJ2-3	TGTGCCAGCAGCTCGTATACGCAGTATTTT	CASSSYTQYF
TRBD1	once	TRBV7-9	TRBJ2-7	TGTGCCAGCAGCCATAAGACAGGGACCGAGCAGTACTTC	CASSHKTGTEQYF